This T cell receptor (beta chain) originates from a study of shared clonotypes between healthy human individuals (dated by TCRdb to the early 2020s). For the wider study: A few men and a couple of women, aged 18 to 49 years, made up the cohort. Per donor, three plates each were used for CD4 naive and CD4 memory, two for CD8 naive, and one for CD8 memory. To estimate repertoire size and how much clonotypes are shared between individuals, the study performed deep sequencing of blood TCR repertoires from roughly five healthy adults. Libraries were prepared and TCR repertoires were sequenced by different laboratories using diverse techniques, in order to increase sequencing depth and limit assay-specific biases. Each donor's leukapheresis produced roughly between roughly 0.85 and 9 billion PBMCs.

As to this clone: Its antigen is not yet known. Base qualities are missing; no much larger clone stands one base away.

Using the deep immunoSEQ assay, TCR CDR3 regions were amplified from genomic DNA by multiplex PCR. Genomic DNA extracted from each cell subset was distributed evenly over all wells of several immunoSEQ 96-well plates, and each plate served as one replicate. For sorted subsets, around 200 ng genomic DNA, equal to tens of thousands of T cell genomes, was loaded into each replicate PCR. Purified libraries were measured with a Qubit 3.0 fluorometer, size-checked on a Bioanalyzer 2100, and measured again with the KAPA Library Quantification kit. Each immunoSEQ 96-well plate was sequenced on its own single-read 150-cycle Illumina NextSeq 550 flow cell. Per the source publication's procedure: Because only junctional sequences without quality scores were contained in the immunoSEQ output, filtering matching that applied to full-length reads could not be performed. Sequences were annotated with PyIR, a Python wrapper for IgBLAST v1.9, and V/J genes and CDR3 were assigned using IMGT germline references. Reads were removed for weak V/J assignments (E-value above 1e-6), missing CDR3, stop codons, out-of-frame junctions, or ambiguous translated residues. A V3J clonotype was defined by an identical inferred V gene, J gene, and CDR3 amino acid sequence. To compute the percentage overlap between repertoires, the number of shared unique clonotypes was divided by the size of the smaller repertoire. Three approaches were used to assess repertoire richness: RTK rarefaction, the Chao1 estimator, and Recon v2.1 estimates of unobserved clonotypes. For all TCRbeta clonotypes obtained by the gDNA method from four donors, generation probabilities were computed with OLGA. TCRdb took over this immuneACCESS table, retaining in-frame rearrangements with V and J assigned. Such tables are incomplete; in checked studies, under half of the missing clones stem from an unresolved V gene, and the remainder is unexplained. The D gene and trimming were derived from the DNA, and the V and J assignments and clone size from that table. The sample yields about 2,200,000 clones; 85% to 95% were counted once. The ten biggest clones cover 1.5% to 2% of the sample.

Overall results and qualifications from the work: Rarefaction of sorted-subset datasets indicated incomplete sequencing despite the large sequencing depth. Sampling was restricted to blood, and TCR repertoires in tissue are likely to differ from TCR repertoires in blood. Higher generation probabilities were observed for clonotypes shared by all four sorted-subset donors than for non-shared clonotypes. Pairwise subsampling led to the expectation that sequencing depth would affect the degree of clonotype sharing among donors. Naive subsets generally had larger estimated clonotype richness than memory subsets did. The small number of donors limited the genetic and exposure-history diversity represented. When a few donors were compared, the shared fraction of clonotypes was approximately 5% for naive CD4, approximately 3.3% for naive CD8, 2.3% for memory CD4, and less than 0.5% for memory CD8.

The CDR3 holds 12 amino acids from the cysteine to the phenylalanine. Only the CDR3 portion is preserved as DNA: 36 bases, with reading frame beginning at the first base. The V end loses 4 bases and the J end loses 3 bases, and a stretch of 7 bases separates them. Per the germline V gene, SGHTS is the CDR1 and YDEGEE is the CDR2. CD8 naive samples were obtained by positive selection for CCR7 among CD45RO-negative cells, yielding a CD45RA+CCR7+ population from which TemRA cells were excluded. Healthy HIV-negative adults with no recently reported acute infections or vaccinations were included as donors. All donors were Caucasian adults living in Nashville, Tennessee, USA. Blood was collected by leukapheresis, and PBMCs were isolated by Ficoll-Histopaque density gradient centrifugation and then cryopreserved in liquid nitrogen vapor phase. Analytical flow cytometry was used to check the purity and quantity of every magnetically sorted T cell population. Genomic DNA was isolated from each sorted fraction and quantified by UV absorbance on a Nanodrop 2000c.

The sequence joins TRBV5-8 to TRBJ2-5; the D gene cannot be resolved reliably. This clonotype was sampled from a young man in good health. Some clones in this sample may be carry-over from other donors' samples. Source material: naive CD8+ T cells from PBMCs. The cell subset or site label, as the study defines it: CD45RA+CCR7+. DNA sequence: TGTGCCAGCAGCGAAAAGAAAGAGACCCAGTACTTC. Its protein product is CASSEKKETQYF.